This T cell receptor beta chain is drawn from a study of blood T cell repertoires in COVID-19. Across the study: Researchers got acute and convalescent COVID-19 samples from the United States, Italy and Spain. From T cells, B-cell-depleted T cells, or PBMCs came the material, which was cDNA or gDNA.

Measured with immunoSEQ multiplex PCR; TCRdb has only the in-frame clones, and not every one. The sample records about 410,000 clones, about nine tenths being singletons. From germline, CDR1 is KGHSH and CDR2 LQKENI. The CDR3 spans 14 residues. With 8 bases clipped from V and 3 bases from J, the junction kept 7 bases outside the gene matches. The sequence was obtained from a woman between 25 and 40 years old with active or convalescent COVID-19. The chain couples TRBV18 to TRBJ2-1; 7 bases are a match to TRBD2. Sequencing was done on a sample of peripheral blood. As DNA, the CDR3 is TGTGCCAGCGCCCGGGACTACAACTACAATGAGCAGTTCTTC. Amino acids: CASARDYNYNEQFF. The entire variable domain, with the rest obtained from reference TRBV18 and TRBJ2-1, is as follows: NAGVMQNPRHLVRRRGQEARLRCSPMKGHSHVYWYRQLPEEGLKFMVYLQKENIIDESGMPKERFSAEFPKEGPSILRIQQVVRGDSAAYFCASARDYNYNEQFFGPGTRLTVL.